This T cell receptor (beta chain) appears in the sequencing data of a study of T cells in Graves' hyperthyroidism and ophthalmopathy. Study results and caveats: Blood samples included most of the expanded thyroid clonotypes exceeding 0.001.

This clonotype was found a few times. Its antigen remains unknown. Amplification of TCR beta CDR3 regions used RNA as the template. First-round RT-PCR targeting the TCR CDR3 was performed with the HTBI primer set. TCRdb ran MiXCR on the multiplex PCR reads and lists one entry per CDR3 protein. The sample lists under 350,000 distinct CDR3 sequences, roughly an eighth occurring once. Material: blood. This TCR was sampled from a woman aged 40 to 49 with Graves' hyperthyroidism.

This CDR3 reads CASSQVGRGVKNIQYF. The CDR3, as DNA: TGCGCCAGCAGCCAAGTTGGCAGAGGGGTCAAAAACATTCAGTACTTC. The chain is built from TRBV4-1 and TRBJ2-4; the D gene could be TRBD1 or TRBD2 (5 bases each). The CDR3 extends over 16 amino acids. Germline lookup yields CDR1 MGHRA and CDR2 YSYEKL. V dropped 1 base and J dropped 3 bases, with 13 bases sitting between them.